This T cell receptor (beta chain) was sequenced during a study of shared clonotypes between healthy human individuals. Background on the study: The donor pool was made up of a couple of women and a few men aged 18 to 49. Per-donor plates numbered three CD4 naive, three CD4 memory, two CD8 naive and one CD8 memory. Notes on the study in general: In general, naive subsets displayed greater estimated richness than memory subsets did.

J was trimmed by 2 bases and V by 6 bases; bases with no gene match: 9. This CDR3 region has 15 residues. In germline, CDR1 is LGHNA, CDR2 YSLEER. Under the authors' procedure: ImmunoSEQ supplied junction-only sequences lacking quality scores, so filtering was different. Repertoires were generated with immunoSEQ multiplex PCR, while TCRdb's copy carries only in-frame clones and drops some. D and trimming were read from the DNA, whereas the V and J calls and clone size are those reported in that table. The sample lists approximately 2,200,000 clones, about 92% occurring once. As defined, naive CD8 cells were CD45RO-negative and positively selected for CCR7, with terminally differentiated effector memory CD45RA+ cells excluded. Regarding this clone: The antigen is unknown.

Source material: naive CD8+ T cells from PBMCs. This chain connects TRBV4-3 to TRBJ1-1, with 7 bases aligning to TRBD1. This clonotype originated in a man between 18 and 35 years old in good health. Some clones in this sample may be carry-over from other donors' samples. CDR3 protein: CASSLDRGRNTEAFF. The CDR3 DNA follows: TGCGCCAGCAGTCTTGATAGGGGGCGAAACACTGAAGCTTTCTTT.